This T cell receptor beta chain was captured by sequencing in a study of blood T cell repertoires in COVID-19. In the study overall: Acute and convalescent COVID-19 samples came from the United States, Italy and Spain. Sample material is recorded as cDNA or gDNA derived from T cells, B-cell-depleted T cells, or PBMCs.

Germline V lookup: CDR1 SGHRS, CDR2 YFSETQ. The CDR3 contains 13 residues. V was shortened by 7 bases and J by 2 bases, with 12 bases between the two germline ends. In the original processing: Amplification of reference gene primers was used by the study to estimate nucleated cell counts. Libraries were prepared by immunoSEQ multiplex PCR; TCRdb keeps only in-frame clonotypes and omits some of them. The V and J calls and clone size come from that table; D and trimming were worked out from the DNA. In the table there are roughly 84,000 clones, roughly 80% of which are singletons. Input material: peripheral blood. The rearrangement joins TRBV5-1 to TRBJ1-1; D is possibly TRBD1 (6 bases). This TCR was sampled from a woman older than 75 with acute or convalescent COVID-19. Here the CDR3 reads CASLEGVNTEAFF. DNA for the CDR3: TGCGCCAGCCTAGAGGGGGTCAACACTGAAGCTTTCTTT.